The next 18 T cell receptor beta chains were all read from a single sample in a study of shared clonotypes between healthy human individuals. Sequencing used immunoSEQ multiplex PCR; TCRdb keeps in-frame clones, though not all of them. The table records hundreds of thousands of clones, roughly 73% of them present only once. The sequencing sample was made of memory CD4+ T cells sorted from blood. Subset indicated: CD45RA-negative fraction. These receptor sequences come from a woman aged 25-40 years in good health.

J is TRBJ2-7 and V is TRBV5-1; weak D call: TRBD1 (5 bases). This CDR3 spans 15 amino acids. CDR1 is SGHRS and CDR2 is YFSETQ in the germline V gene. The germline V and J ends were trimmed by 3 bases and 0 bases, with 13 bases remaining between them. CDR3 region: CASSYTGDSSYEQYF. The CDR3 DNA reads TGCGCCAGCAGCTATACCGGAGACAGCTCCTACGAGCAGTACTTC.

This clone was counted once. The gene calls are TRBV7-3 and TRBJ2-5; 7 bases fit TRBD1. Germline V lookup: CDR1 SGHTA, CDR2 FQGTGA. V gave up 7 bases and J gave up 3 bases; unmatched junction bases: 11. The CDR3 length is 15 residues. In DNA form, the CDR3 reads TGTGCCAGCATCACTCCTGGGACAGAGAAAGAGACCCAGTACTTC. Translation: CASITPGTEKETQYF.

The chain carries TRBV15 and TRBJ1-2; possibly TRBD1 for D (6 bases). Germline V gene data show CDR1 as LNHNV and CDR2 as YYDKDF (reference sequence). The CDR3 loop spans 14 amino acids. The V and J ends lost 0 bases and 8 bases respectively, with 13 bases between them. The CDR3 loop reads CATSRDKVGGGYTF. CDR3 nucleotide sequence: TGTGCCACCAGCAGAGATAAAGTGGGGGGCGGCTACACCTTC.

CDR3 loop: CASSGTRQSYEQYF. The DNA for the CDR3 is TGTGCCAGCAGTGGTACGCGGCAGTCTTACGAGCAGTACTTC. The chain uses TRBV5-6 and TRBJ2-7; D unclear. In germline, CDR1 is SGHDT, CDR2 YYEEEE. The CDR3 totals 14 residues. The germline V and J ends were trimmed by 5 bases and 4 bases, with 16 bases remaining between them.

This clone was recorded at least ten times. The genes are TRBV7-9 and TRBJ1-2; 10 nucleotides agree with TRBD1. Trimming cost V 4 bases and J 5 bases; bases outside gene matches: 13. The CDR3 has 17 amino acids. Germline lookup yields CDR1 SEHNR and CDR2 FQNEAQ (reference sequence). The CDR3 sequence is CASSSLAAPGQGYGYTF. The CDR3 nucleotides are TGTGCCAGCAGCTCACTGGCCGCGCCGGGACAGGGGTATGGCTACACCTTC.

In DNA, the CDR3 is TGCGCCAGCAGCTTGGAGGACTTACCTTTCGCGAACACCGGGGAGCTGTTTTTT. Translated: CASSLEDLPFANTGELFF. The chain is built from TRBV5-1 and TRBJ2-2; tentatively, D is TRBD2 (5 bases). Between the trimmed V and J ends, which lost 0 bases and 0 bases, there was a span of 15 bases. The CDR3 has 18 residues. Germline V lookup: CDR1 SGHRS, CDR2 YFSETQ.

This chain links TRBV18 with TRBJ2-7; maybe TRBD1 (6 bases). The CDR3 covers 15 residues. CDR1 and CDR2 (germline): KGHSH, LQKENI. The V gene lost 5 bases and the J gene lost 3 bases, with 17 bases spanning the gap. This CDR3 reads CASSTEGGFGYEQYF. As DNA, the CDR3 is TGTGCCAGCTCAACGGAAGGGGGTTTCGGCTACGAGCAGTACTTC.

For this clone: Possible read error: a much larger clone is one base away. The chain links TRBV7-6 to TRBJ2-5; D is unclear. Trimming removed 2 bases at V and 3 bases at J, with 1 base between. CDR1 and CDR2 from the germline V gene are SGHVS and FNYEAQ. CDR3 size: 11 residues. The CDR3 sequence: CASSLKETQYF. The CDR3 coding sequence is TGTGCCAGCAGCTTAAAAGAGACCCAGTACTTC.

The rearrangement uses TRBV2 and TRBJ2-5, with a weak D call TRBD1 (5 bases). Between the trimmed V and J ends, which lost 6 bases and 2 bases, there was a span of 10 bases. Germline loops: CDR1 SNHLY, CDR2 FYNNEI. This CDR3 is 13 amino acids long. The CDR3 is CASRQDRQETQYF. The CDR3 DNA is TGTGCCAGCAGACAAGACAGACAAGAGACCCAGTACTTC.

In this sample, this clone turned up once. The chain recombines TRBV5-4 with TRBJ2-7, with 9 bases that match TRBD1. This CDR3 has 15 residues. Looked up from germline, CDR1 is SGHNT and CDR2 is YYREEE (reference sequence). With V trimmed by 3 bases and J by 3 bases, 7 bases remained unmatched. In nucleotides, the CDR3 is TGTGCCAGCAGCTATGGACAGGGGAACTTCTACGAGCAGTACTTC. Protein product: CASSYGQGNFYEQYF.

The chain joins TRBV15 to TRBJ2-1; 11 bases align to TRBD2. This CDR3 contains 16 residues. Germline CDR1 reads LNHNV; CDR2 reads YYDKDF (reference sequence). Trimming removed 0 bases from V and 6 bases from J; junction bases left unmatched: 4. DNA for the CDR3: TGTGCCACCAGCAGAGATTCCGGGACTAGCGGCAATGAGCAGTTCTTC. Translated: CATSRDSGTSGNEQFF.

CDR3 amino acids: CASSSTGRTTNEKLFF. For the CDR3, the DNA is TGTGCCAGCAGCTCGACAGGGAGGACAACTAATGAAAAACTGTTTTTT. The rearrangement uses TRBV7-9 and TRBJ1-4; 7 nucleotides match TRBD1. The germline V gene encodes CDR1 SEHNR and CDR2 FQNEAQ (reference sequence). This CDR3 spans 16 amino acids. The V segment lost 4 bases and the J segment 0 bases; nucleotides outside the gene matches: 5.

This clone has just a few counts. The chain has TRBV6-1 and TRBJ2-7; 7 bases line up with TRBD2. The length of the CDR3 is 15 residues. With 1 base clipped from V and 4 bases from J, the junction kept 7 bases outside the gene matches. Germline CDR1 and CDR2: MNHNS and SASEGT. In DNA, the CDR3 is TGTGCCAGCAGTGAAGGGGGGGGACTGAAATACGAGCAGTACTTC. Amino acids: CASSEGGGLKYEQYF.

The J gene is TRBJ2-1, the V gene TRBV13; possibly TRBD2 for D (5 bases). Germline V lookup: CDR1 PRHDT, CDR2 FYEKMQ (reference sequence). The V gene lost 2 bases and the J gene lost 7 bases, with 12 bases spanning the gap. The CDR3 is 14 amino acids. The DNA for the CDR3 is TGTGCCAGCAGCTTATATACTAGAGATAATGAGCAGTTCTTC. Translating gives CASSLYTRDNEQFF.

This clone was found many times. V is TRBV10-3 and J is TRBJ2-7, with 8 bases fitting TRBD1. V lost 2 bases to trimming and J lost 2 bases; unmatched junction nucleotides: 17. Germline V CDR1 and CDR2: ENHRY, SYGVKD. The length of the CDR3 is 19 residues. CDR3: CAISEGLRRGPQKPYEQYF. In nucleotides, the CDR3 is TGTGCCATCAGTGAGGGTTTGCGCAGGGGGCCCCAGAAACCCTACGAGCAGTACTTC.

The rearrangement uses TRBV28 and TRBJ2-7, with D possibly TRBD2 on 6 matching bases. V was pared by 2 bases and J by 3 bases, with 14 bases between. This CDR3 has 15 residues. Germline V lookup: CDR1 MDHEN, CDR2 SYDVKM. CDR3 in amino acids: CASSLGGIPFYEQYF. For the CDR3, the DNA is TGTGCCAGCAGTTTAGGGGGGATTCCCTTCTACGAGCAGTACTTC.

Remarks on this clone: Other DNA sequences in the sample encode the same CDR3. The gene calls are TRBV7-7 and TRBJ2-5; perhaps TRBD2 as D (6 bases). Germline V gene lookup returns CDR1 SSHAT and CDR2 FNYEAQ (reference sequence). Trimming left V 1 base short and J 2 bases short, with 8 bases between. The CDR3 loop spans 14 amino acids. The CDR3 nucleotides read TGTGCCAGCAGCTTAGGGGGGAGGCAAGAGACCCAGTACTTC. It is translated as CASSLGGRQETQYF.

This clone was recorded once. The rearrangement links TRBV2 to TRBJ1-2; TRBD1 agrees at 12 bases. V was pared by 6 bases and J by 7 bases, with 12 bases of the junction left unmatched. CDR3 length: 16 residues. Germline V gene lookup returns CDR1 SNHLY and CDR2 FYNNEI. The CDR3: CASSYSGTGGAGGYTF. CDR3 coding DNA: TGTGCCAGCAGCTACTCCGGGACAGGGGGCGCGGGTGGCTACACCTTC. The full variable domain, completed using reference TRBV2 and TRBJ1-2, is EPEVTQTPSHQVTQMGQEVILRCVPISNHLYFYWYRQILGQKVEFLVSFYNNEISEKSEIFDDQFSVERPDGSNFTLKIRSTKLEDSAMYFCASSYSGTGGAGGYTFGSGTRLTVV.